These T cell receptor beta chains were read from a single sample in a study of blood T cell repertoires in COVID-19. Only in-frame clones appear in the TCRdb table, and some are missing; sequencing was by immunoSEQ multiplex PCR. The data contain 200,000 to 250,000 clones, around nine tenths of them seen just once; the ten biggest clones take up around 1.8%. The sequenced material came from PBMCs or T cells enriched from blood (not recorded which). The source of these receptors is a woman between 18 and 29 years old who had recovered from COVID-19. CDR3s include the opening cysteine and the closing phenylalanine or tryptophan. The D gene is left open where the match is weak. Size is stated for part of the rows, as once, few or many counts, or as a class when the clone is expanded.

>-|TRBD1|TRBV5-1|TRBJ2-2
TGCGCCAGCAGCGGGACTGGGGGACAGGCAGGCACCGGGGAGCTGTTTTTT
CASSGTGGQAGTGELFF
>-|TRBD2|TRBV5-4|TRBJ2-1
TGTGCCAGCAGCCGAGCGGCGGGAGCCTCCTACAATGAGCAGTTCTTC
CASSRAAGASYNEQFF
>-|-|TRBV29-1|TRBJ2-7
TGCAGCGTTGAACTCCCTTCCTACGAGCAGTACTTC
CSVELPSYEQYF
>-|-|TRBV9|TRBJ1-2
TGTGCCAGCAGCCAAAGTCAGGGGCGAAGTGGCTACACCTTC
CASSQSQGRSGYTF
>-|-|TRBV18|TRBJ1-1
TGTGCCAGCTCACCAAGGACTGCGAACACTGAAGCTTTCTTT
CASSPRTANTEAFF
>-|-|TRBV13|TRBJ2-1
TGTGCCAGCAGGTTGGGCCGGGGGGCGGCGAATGAGCAGTTCTTC
CASRLGRGAANEQFF
>-|TRBD1|TRBV19|TRBJ1-2
TGTGCCAGTAGTATACAGGGGACAGGGTTTCGTGGCTACACCTTC
CASSIQGTGFRGYTF
>-|-|TRBV29-1|TRBJ2-6
TGCAGCGTTGCAGTGGTCCCTGGGGCCAACGTCCTGACTTTC
CSVAVVPGANVLTF
>-|-|TRBV9|TRBJ2-3
TGTGCCAGCAGCCCTTCCCGGGGGACGAGCACAGATACGCAGTATTTT
CASSPSRGTSTDTQYF
>-|TRBD2|TRBV7-3|TRBJ2-2
TGTGCCAGCAGCTTACTCCCGGGAGGGCCTTCGAACACCGGGGAGCTGTTTTTT
CASSLLPGGPSNTGELFF
>-|-|TRBV15|TRBJ2-1
TGTGCCACCAGCAGAGATAACGGAGAAAATGAGCAGTTCTTC
CATSRDNGENEQFF
>once|-|TRBV9|TRBJ2-3
TGTGCCAGCAGCCCAGGACTGATTAGCACAGATACGCAGTATTTT
CASSPGLISTDTQYF
>-|-|TRBV10-3|TRBJ1-2
TGTGCCATCAGTGAGGAACGGTACTATGGCTACACCTTC
CAISEERYYGYTF
>-|-|TRBV6-5|TRBJ2-1
TGTGCCAGCGGGGCAGAAAGCTCCTACAATGAGCAGTTCTTC
CASGAESSYNEQFF
>-|-|TRBV18|TRBJ1-2
TGTGCCAGCTCACCTCTGCAGGGCTCGCGTAGCTATGGCTACACCTTC
CASSPLQGSRSYGYTF
>-|TRBD1|TRBV18|TRBJ2-7
TGTGCCAGCTCCCCCGGGACAGTCAGCTCCTACGAGCAGTACTTC
CASSPGTVSSYEQYF
>-|TRBD1|TRBV28|TRBJ2-7
TGTGCCAGCAGTCCTGACAGGGGGTGGAACGAGCAGTACTTC
CASSPDRGWNEQYF
>-|-|TRBV18|TRBJ2-6
TGTGCCAGCTCACGACTCTCTGGGGCCAACGTCCTGACTTTC
CASSRLSGANVLTF
>-|-|TRBV5-4|TRBJ2-3
TGTGCCAGCATAGGGGGGGGACCGGCAGATACGCAGTATTTT
CASIGGGPADTQYF
>-|TRBD2|TRBV11-2|TRBJ2-1
TGTGCCAGCAGCCCTAGCGGGGCATACAATGAGCAGTTCTTC
CASSPSGAYNEQFF
>few|TRBD1|TRBV6-2/TRBV6-3|TRBJ1-2
TGTGCCAGCAGTGGCGGGACAGGGTATGGCTACACCTTC
CASSGGTGYGYTF
>-|TRBD1|TRBV27|TRBJ1-5
TGTGCCAGCAGTCCCCGGGACAGGGGTCTTCACCAGCCCCAGCATTTT
CASSPRDRGLHQPQHF
>-|TRBD1|TRBV27|TRBJ1-2
TGTGCCAGCAGTTTATACTCCGACAGGGCCTATGGCTACACCTTC
CASSLYSDRAYGYTF
>once|-|TRBV11-3|TRBJ2-5
TGTGCCAGCAGCTCGCCAGGATTGGAGACCCAGTACTTC
CASSSPGLETQYF
>-|-|TRBV19|TRBJ1-4
TGTGCCAGTAGTATTACATCGGCAGGGCGGGAAAAACTGTTTTTT
CASSITSAGREKLFF
>-|TRBD1|TRBV10-2|TRBJ1-5
TGCGCCAGCCGGGACAGATATCAGCCCCAGCATTTT
CASRDRYQPQHF
>-|TRBD1|TRBV7-8|TRBJ1-2
TGTGCCAGCAGCTTGAAAGAGCGGACAGGGCGGTATGGCTACACCTTC
CASSLKERTGRYGYTF
>-|TRBD1|TRBV10-2|TRBJ2-7
TGCGCCAGCAGTGAGAGTTCCGACAGGGGTTACGAGCAGTACTTC
CASSESSDRGYEQYF